This T cell receptor beta chain was captured in a study of control samples from healthy donors and cancer patients. Repertoires were generated with immunoSEQ multiplex PCR, while TCRdb's copy carries only in-frame clones and drops some. In the table there are about 120,000 clones, around 92% of which are singletons. This CDR3 region has 15 residues. The germline V gene has CDR1 SGDLS and CDR2 YYNGEE. The ends were cut back, 0 bases at V and 6 bases at J, with 13 bases in the middle. The receptor's source is a man between 50 and 59 years old in good health. This sequence joins TRBV9 and TRBJ2-1; D is tentatively TRBD1 or TRBD2 (5 bases each). Sequenced: blood. CDR3 coding DNA: TGTGCCAGCAGCGTAGAGGTGGGACGGATCAATGAGCAGTTCTTC. Translated, it gives CASSVEVGRINEQFF.